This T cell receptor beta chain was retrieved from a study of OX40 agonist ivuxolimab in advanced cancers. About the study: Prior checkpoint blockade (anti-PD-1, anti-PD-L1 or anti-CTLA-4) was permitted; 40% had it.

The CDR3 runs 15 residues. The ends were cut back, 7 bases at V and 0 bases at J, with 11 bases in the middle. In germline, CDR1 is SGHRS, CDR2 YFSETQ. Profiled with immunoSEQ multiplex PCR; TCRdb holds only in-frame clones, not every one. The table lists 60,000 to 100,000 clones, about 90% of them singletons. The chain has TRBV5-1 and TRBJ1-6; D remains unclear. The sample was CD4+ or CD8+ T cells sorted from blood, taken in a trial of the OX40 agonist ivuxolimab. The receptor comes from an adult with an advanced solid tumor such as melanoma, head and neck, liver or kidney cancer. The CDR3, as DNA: TGCGCCAGCTCCCCGGGTGGCTCCTATAATTCACCCCTCCACTTT. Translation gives CASSPGGSYNSPLHF.